This TCR beta chain emerged from a study of beta chain features in type 1 diabetes. Whole-study findings and limits: Comparison showed that naive, central memory and Treg TCRB repertoires appeared more similar among patients than among healthy donors.

Turning to this clone: The antigen remains undetermined.

TCRB transcripts that were expressed got sequenced, as all of the isolated RNA had been reverse transcribed. Repertoires were generated with immunoSEQ multiplex PCR, while TCRdb's copy carries only in-frame clones and drops some. The sample lists 860,000 or so clones, roughly 16% seen once, with around 0.02% in the top ten. Sequenced: naive CD4+ T cells from blood. The receptor was derived from a woman aged 18 to 35 in good health.

DNA of the CDR3: TGTGCCAGCCTCCCAGGGGGCTCCAATCAGCCCCAGCATTTT. It encodes CASLPGGSNQPQHF. This chain joins TRBV28 and TRBJ1-5; 8 bases are shared with TRBD1. V shed 8 bases, J shed 3 bases, and the junction held 6 bases outside the gene matches. The CDR3 extends over 14 amino acids. CDR1 MDHEN and CDR2 SYDVKM come from the germline V gene.